This TCR beta chain was sequenced during a study of shared clonotypes between healthy human individuals. Study overall: Per donor, CD8 memory used one plate, CD8 naive used two, CD4 memory used three and CD4 naive used three. Overall study findings and caveats: Some naive CD4 clonotypes, 4% to 6%, turned up in common across a few donors. In the sorted subsets, rarefaction showed sequencing was incomplete despite large depth.

It was CD45RO-negative cells, positively selected for CCR7, that made up naive CD8 cells, with terminally differentiated effector memory CD45RA+ cells excluded. Donors were Caucasian adults residing in Nashville, Tennessee, USA. The CDR3 length is 12 residues. Germline V gene sequence: CDR1 SGHTS, CDR2 YDEGEE. V was clipped by 5 bases and J by 10 bases, with 15 bases between them. Clones were read by immunoSEQ multiplex PCR, and TCRdb kept only the in-frame ones, dropping some. The sample has roughly 2.1 million clones, approximately 94% seen once; the top ten hold 1.5% to 2%. Regarding this clone: Its antigen is still unknown.

Sample: naive CD8+ T cells from PBMCs. The chain carries TRBV5-8 and TRBJ1-2, with D unresolved. The origin of this receptor is a man aged 18 to 29 in good health. Some clones in this sample may be carry-over from other donors' samples. The CDR3 reads CASRPPDSSYTF. The CDR3 region has the DNA TGTGCCAGCAGACCCCCGGATTCGTCCTACACCTTC. Complete variable domain (other parts from reference TRBV5-8 and TRBJ1-2): EAGVTQSPTHLIKTRGQQATLRCSPISGHTSVYWYQQALGLGLQFLLWYDEGEERNRGNFPPRFSGRQFPNYSSELNVNALELEDSALYLCASRPPDSSYTFGSGTRLTVV.